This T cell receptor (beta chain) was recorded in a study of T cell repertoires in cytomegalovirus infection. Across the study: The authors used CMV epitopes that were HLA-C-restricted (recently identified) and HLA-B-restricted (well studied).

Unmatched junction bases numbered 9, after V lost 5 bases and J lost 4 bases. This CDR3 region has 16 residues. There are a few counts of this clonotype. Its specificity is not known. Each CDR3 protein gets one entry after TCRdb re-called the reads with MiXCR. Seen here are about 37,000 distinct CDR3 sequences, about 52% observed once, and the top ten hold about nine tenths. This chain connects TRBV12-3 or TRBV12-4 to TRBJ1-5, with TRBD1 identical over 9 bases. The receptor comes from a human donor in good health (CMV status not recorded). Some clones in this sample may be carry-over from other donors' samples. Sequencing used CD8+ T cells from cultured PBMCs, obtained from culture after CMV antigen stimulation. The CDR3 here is CASSMWGQGVNQPQHF. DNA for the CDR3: TGTGCCAGCAGTATGTGGGGACAGGGCGTAAATCAGCCCCAGCATTTT.